Presented here are 25 T cell receptor beta chains from one specimen sequenced in a study of T cells in Graves' hyperthyroidism and ophthalmopathy. RNA transcripts served as the template for amplifying TCR beta CDR3 regions. RT-PCR in the first round (using the HTBI primer set) targeted the TCR CDR3. MiXCR was run by TCRdb on the multiplex PCR reads, yielding one entry per CDR3 protein. The sample has approximately 610,000 distinct CDR3 sequences, under 15% seen once; the top ten hold approximately 4.3%. The sequenced material came from blood. These receptors were collected from a woman in her thirties or forties with Graves' ophthalmopathy.

This clonotype has more than one count but fewer than ten. The chain employs TRBV18 and TRBJ2-7, with D perhaps matching TRBD1 (5 bases). This CDR3 region has 14 residues. Trimming cost V 4 bases and J 3 bases, with 13 bases left between them. Per germline, CDR1 KGHSH and CDR2 LQKENI. CDR3 sequence reads: CASSRDSFDYEQYF. The CDR3 coding sequence is TGTGCCAGCTCACGTGACAGTTTCGACTACGAGCAGTACTTC.

V and J are TRBV7-2 and TRBJ2-7, with D hard to call. Trimming took 1 base from V and 2 from J, leaving 9 bases between them. Per germline, CDR1 SGHTA and CDR2 FQGNSA. The CDR3 length is 14 residues. The chain's CDR3 is CASSLGRLAYEQYF. The CDR3 bases are TGTGCCAGCAGCTTAGGGCGGCTAGCCTACGAGCAGTACTTC.

The sample holds many counts of this clonotype. In DNA form, the CDR3 reads TGCGCCAGCAGCACGACTAGCGGAGGACCATACGAGCAGTACTTC. Translating gives CASSTTSGGPYEQYF. The gene calls are TRBV5-1 and TRBJ2-7, with 9 bases that match TRBD2. V lost 4 bases to trimming and J lost 4 bases; unmatched junction nucleotides: 9. This CDR3 region has 15 residues. Germline assignment: CDR1 SGHRS and CDR2 YFSETQ.

This clonotype was seen only a few times. The rearrangement uses TRBV6-1 and TRBJ1-1; possibly TRBD1 for D (5 bases). Trimming took 5 bases from V and 2 from J, leaving 12 bases between them. Germline V gives CDR1 MNHNS, CDR2 SASEGT. This CDR3 comprises 14 residues. The CDR3 region has the DNA TGTGCCAGCAGTAAACAGGACGGAAACACTGAAGCTTTCTTT. This translates into CASSKQDGNTEAFF.

This clonotype was counted a few times. The chain recombines TRBV3-1 with TRBJ2-2, with 14 bases matching TRBD2. CDR1 LGHDT and CDR2 YNNKEL come from the germline V gene (reference sequence). V lost 4 bases, J lost 8 bases, and 9 bases stayed unmatched. The CDR3 has 17 amino acids. The DNA for the CDR3 is TGTGCCAGCAGCCCGAACCCGGGACTAGCGGGAGCGGGGGAGCTGTTTTTT. Translating gives CASSPNPGLAGAGELFF.

This clonotype was seen ten or more times. The chain recombines TRBV28 with TRBJ1-3; D not certain. V lost 2 bases and J lost 0, with 8 bases in between. The CDR3 runs 15 residues. Germline V lookup: CDR1 MDHEN, CDR2 SYDVKM. CDR3 amino acids: CASSLGRTSGNTIYF. Written as DNA, the CDR3 is TGTGCCAGCAGTTTAGGACGGACCTCTGGAAACACCATATATTTT.

This clonotype was seen a handful of times. The genes are TRBV14 and TRBJ1-3; D remains unclear. Trimming cost V 3 bases and J 0 bases, with 12 bases left between them. Germline CDR1 is SGHDN and CDR2 is FVKESK. The CDR3 runs 16 residues. The DNA of the CDR3 is TGTGCCAGCAGCCAGCCGGGAGGAATCTCTGGAAACACCATATATTTT. Protein sequence: CASSQPGGISGNTIYF.

At least ten counts were recorded for this clonotype. The chain links TRBV20-1 to TRBJ2-7, with TRBD2 as a possible D gene (6 bases). Germline V lookup: CDR1 DFQATT, CDR2 SNEGSKA (reference sequence). Trimming took 3 bases from V and 6 from J, leaving 15 bases between them. The CDR3 has 13 residues. The CDR3 here is CSARGMGLLEQYF. CDR3 bases: TGCAGTGCTAGGGGGATGGGACTTCTCGAGCAGTACTTC.

This clonotype occurred many times. This sequence joins TRBV11-1 and TRBJ2-2; D is uncertain. CDR3 length: 14 residues. The V end lost 0 bases, the J end lost 3 bases, and 5 bases lay between the germline ends. Germline-derived CDR1 and CDR2 are SGHAT and FQDESV (reference sequence). The CDR3 loop is CASSLAQYTGELFF. The CDR3 bases are TGTGCCAGCAGCTTAGCCCAATACACCGGGGAGCTGTTTTTT.

This clonotype was seen once. This chain connects TRBV12-3 or TRBV12-4 to TRBJ1-1; TRBD1 aligns across 8 bases. The CDR3 spans 16 residues. With 2 bases clipped from V and 4 bases from J, the junction kept 9 bases outside the gene matches. The CDR3 protein is CASSLFGQGWVTEAFF. The CDR3 DNA is TGTGCCAGCAGTTTATTTGGACAGGGTTGGGTCACTGAAGCTTTCTTT.

This clonotype was seen many times. J is TRBJ2-2 and V is TRBV7-9; possible D gene TRBD2, 6 bases. The CDR3 is 13 residues long. V lost 5 bases and J lost 5, with 9 bases in between. From germline, CDR1 is SEHNR and CDR2 FQNEAQ (reference sequence). CDR3 bases: TGTGCCAGCAGCCAGACTAGTACCGGGGAGCTGTTTTTT. Translation: CASSQTSTGELFF.

This clonotype was counted at least ten times. The CDR3 loop reads CASSFEVGDQPQHF. For the CDR3, the DNA is TGTGCCAGCAGTTTTGAGGTGGGGGATCAGCCCCAGCATTTT. The chain links TRBV28 to TRBJ1-5; perhaps TRBD1 as D (5 bases). From germline, CDR1 is MDHEN and CDR2 SYDVKM. V was clipped by 3 bases and J by 5 bases, with 11 bases between them. This CDR3 has 14 amino acids.

V gene TRBV6-5 combines with J gene TRBJ1-5, with a tentative D call TRBD1 (6 bases). V was clipped by 2 bases and J by 3 bases, with 11 bases between them. The germline gives CDR1 MNHEY, CDR2 SVGAGI. This CDR3 comprises 15 residues. CDR3 region: CASSYGTSNNQPQHF. The CDR3 DNA reads as TGTGCCAGCAGTTACGGGACATCTAACAATCAGCCCCAGCATTTT.

Of note for this clonotype: At one end, the junction sequence differs from germline, possibly due to a read error. V gene TRBV11-2 combines with J gene TRBJ2-5, with a weak D call TRBD2 (6 bases). The CDR3 has 15 residues. The germline V gene encodes CDR1 SGHAT and CDR2 FQNNGV. DNA for the CDR3: TGTGCCGGCAGCTGGGGCAGGCGGGGCCAAGAGACCCAGTACTTC. It encodes CAGSWGRRGQETQYF.

This rearrangement joins TRBV28 to TRBJ2-3; D gene ambiguous. The CDR3 covers 13 residues. The V gene lost 7 bases and the J gene lost 0 bases, with 8 bases spanning the gap. CDR1 and CDR2 (germline): MDHEN, SYDVKM. This CDR3 is CASTNWSTDTQYF. CDR3 nucleotides: TGTGCCAGCACCAACTGGAGCACAGATACGCAGTATTTT.

This clonotype came up many times. The chain employs TRBV6-5 and TRBJ1-2; 7 bases agree with TRBD1. The J segment lost 6 bases and the V segment lost 7 bases, leaving 5 bases of the junction unmatched. The germline V gene has CDR1 MNHEY and CDR2 SVGAGI. The CDR3 spans 12 residues. The CDR3: CASTRQGNGYTF. CDR3 bases: TGTGCCAGCACCAGACAGGGTAATGGCTACACCTTC.

This clonotype has a count of ten or more. This rearrangement joins TRBV10-1 to TRBJ2-2, with TRBD1 as a possible D gene (6 bases). V dropped 5 bases and J dropped 4 bases, with 14 bases sitting between them. Germline V gives CDR1 WNHNN, CDR2 SYGVQD (reference sequence). This CDR3 spans 15 amino acids. CDR3 in amino acids: CASSRDTSTTGELFF. DNA of the CDR3: TGCGCCAGCAGTAGGGACACTTCGACCACCGGGGAGCTGTTTTTT.

This clonotype was counted at least ten times. The chain recombines TRBV7-2 with TRBJ1-1; D gene ambiguous. Looked up from germline, CDR1 is SGHTA and CDR2 is FQGNSA. The CDR3 runs to 14 residues. Trimming pared 2 bases from V and 1 base from J, leaving 8 bases between. Here the CDR3 reads CASSLISGNTEAFF. In DNA form, the CDR3 reads TGTGCCAGCAGCTTAATTTCCGGGAACACTGAAGCTTTCTTT.

This chain links TRBV29-1 with TRBJ2-7; TRBD1 aligns across 10 bases. J was trimmed by 2 bases and V by 6 bases; bases with no gene match: 4. Germline CDR1 SQVTM, CDR2 ANQGSEA. The CDR3 loop spans 13 amino acids. The CDR3 DNA sequence: TGCAGCGTCGGACAGGGGGGACCCTACGAGCAGTACTTC. Protein: CSVGQGGPYEQYF.

This clonotype was observed many times. This chain joins TRBV27 and TRBJ2-7; 8 bases align to TRBD2. Germline trimming cut 7 bases from V and 1 base from J; bases unmatched to any gene: 6. The germline gives CDR1 MNHEY, CDR2 SMNVEV (reference sequence). The CDR3 is 14 amino acids. CDR3 sequence (DNA): TGTGCCAGCATCAGCCCGGGGGGGTCCTACGAGCAGTACTTC. Encoded protein: CASISPGGSYEQYF.

The chain recombines TRBV24-1 with TRBJ1-1; 7 bases agree with TRBD1. The V segment lost 3 bases and the J segment 11 bases; nucleotides outside the gene matches: 17. Germline lookup yields CDR1 KGHDR and CDR2 SFDVKD. This CDR3 region has 16 residues. The CDR3 is CATSDETGSNHRGAFF. The CDR3 region has the DNA TGTGCCACCAGTGATGAGACAGGGTCAAACCACCGTGGGGCTTTCTTT.

The chain employs TRBV12-3 or TRBV12-4 and TRBJ1-1, with unresolved D. V lost 6 bases and J 4 bases, leaving 15 bases between the germline ends. This CDR3 has 14 residues. CDR3: CASRPRRVATEAFF. Here the CDR3 DNA reads TGTGCCAGCAGACCGAGGCGGGTAGCCACTGAAGCTTTCTTT.

This clonotype was picked up a small number of times. V usage is TRBV6-1 and J usage is TRBJ2-7; 9 nucleotides agree with TRBD1. Germline trimming cut 8 bases from V and 3 bases from J; bases unmatched to any gene: 8. Germline CDR1 and CDR2: MNHNS and SASEGT. The length of the CDR3 is 14 residues. CDR3 loop: CASESGQGSYEQYF. CDR3 coding DNA: TGTGCCAGCGAATCGGGACAGGGTAGCTACGAGCAGTACTTC.

This clonotype was observed many times. The chain carries TRBV28 and TRBJ2-5; possible D gene TRBD1, 6 bases. From germline, CDR1 is MDHEN and CDR2 SYDVKM. V shed 6 bases and J shed 5 bases, with 19 bases lying between them. The CDR3 consists of 15 residues. The CDR3, as DNA: TGTGCCAGCAGCCTTATCTCGGGGACAACGGAGACCCAGTACTTC. The encoded protein is CASSLISGTTETQYF.

This clonotype was counted at least ten times. The chain carries TRBV9 and TRBJ2-7; 8 positions agree with TRBD2. V dropped 4 bases and J dropped 1; count of bases not matched to a gene: 4. The CDR3 loop spans 14 amino acids. Germline V gives CDR1 SGDLS, CDR2 YYNGEE. CDR3 region: CASSPGTRSYEQYF. CDR3 coding DNA: TGTGCCAGCAGCCCGGGGACTAGATCCTACGAGCAGTACTTC. The whole variable domain, filled in from reference TRBV9 and TRBJ2-7, reads DSGVTQTPKHLITATGQRVTLRCSPRSGDLSVYWYQQSLDQGLQFLIQYYNGEERAKGNILERFSAQQFPDLHSELNLSSLELGDSALYFCASSPGTRSYEQYFGPGTRLTVT.